Listed below are T cell receptor beta chains from one sample, sequenced in a study of primary melanoma T cells and metastatic recurrence. Some clones are missing from TCRdb's copy, which holds only in-frame ones; the method was immunoSEQ multiplex PCR. This table holds 200 to 250 clones, more than 75% found once. What was sequenced was melanoma tumor tissue. Every receptor here comes from a human donor with melanoma. CDR3s include the opening cysteine and the closing phenylalanine or tryptophan. Each record gives: CDR3 protein, CDR3 DNA, D gene, V gene, J gene. A D gene is named only where the DNA matches it firmly.

cdr3_aa: CASSLGVAGGSGETQYF
cdr3_nt: TGTGCCAGCAGCTTAGGTGTAGCGGGAGGGTCAGGAGAGACCCAGTACTTC
d_call: TRBD2
v_call: TRBV7-6
j_call: TRBJ2-5

cdr3_aa: CASSLEPSSYNEQFF
cdr3_nt: TGTGCCAGCAGCTTAGAACCTAGCTCCTACAATGAGCAGTTCTTC
d_call: -
v_call: TRBV7-6
j_call: TRBJ2-1